The next 12 T cell receptor beta chains were all read from a single sample in a study of tumor-infiltrating lymphocytes in primary liver carcinoma. Scientists recovered RNA and DNA together from roughly 21-30 mg of unsorted bulk tissue. From around 500 ng of total RNA, TCR beta-specific cDNA was reverse-transcribed using a constant-region primer. Modified slightly, ARM-PCR produced TCR beta libraries over three nested multiplex PCR rounds. The first two PCR rounds used TRBV1-TRBV30 forward primers with a C-beta reverse primer, roughly 11 cycles each. TCRdb used MiXCR to reprocess the multiplex PCR reads, holding one entry per CDR3 protein. Altogether approximately 47,000 distinct CDR3 sequences are present, about 80% being singletons, with the ten largest covering approximately 30%. Material for sequencing was liver tumor tissue from sampling region 3. Subset defined: tumor region T3, left-lateral pole. The receptors were gathered from a middle-aged man with primary liver carcinoma and hepatitis B virus infection.

Regarding this clonotype: A much more abundant neighbour one base away suggests this may be a read error. The V gene is TRBV30, the J gene TRBJ1-5; D remains unclear. From germline, CDR1 is GTSNPN and CDR2 SVGIG (reference sequence). The CDR3 extends over 16 amino acids. V was clipped by 1 base and J by 0 bases, with 13 bases between them. In nucleotides, the CDR3 is TGTGCCTGGAGTGAAGACGGGTCAGCTAGCAATCAGCCCCAGCATTTT. Its protein is CAWSEDGSASNQPQHF.

The chain links TRBV6-2 or TRBV6-3 to TRBJ2-6; unclear D gene. CDR3 length equals 14 residues. Germline lookup yields CDR1 MNHEY and CDR2 SVGEGT. Trimming left V 6 bases short and J 0 bases short, with 6 bases between. CDR3: CASRYASGANVLTF. CDR3 bases: TGTGCCAGCAGATACGCCTCTGGGGCCAACGTCCTGACTTTC.

Only a few counts were recorded for this clonotype. An end of the junction does not agree with germline; a read error may underlie this. The V gene is TRBV7-8, the J gene TRBJ2-2; D call uncertain. Germline V gene sequence: CDR1 SGHVS, CDR2 FQNEAQ. This CDR3 has 12 residues. The CDR3 loop reads CASSFRVAELSF. The DNA of the CDR3 is TGTGCTAGCAGCTTTAGAGTGGCGGAGCTGTCTTTT.

With respect to this clonotype: This clone may be a read error of a much larger clone one base away. The chain is built from TRBV28 and TRBJ2-3, with 14 nucleotides matching TRBD2. The CDR3 runs 16 residues. From germline, CDR1 is MDHEN and CDR2 SYDVKM. The CDR3 here is CASSWTSGRSTDTRYF. CDR3 sequence (DNA): TGTGCCAGCAGTTGGACTAGCGGGAGGTCCACAGATACGCGGTATTTT.

Remarks on this clonotype: One junction end disagrees with the germline gene, perhaps due to a read error. The chain carries TRBV6-6 and TRBJ2-5; D is unclear. Germline loops: CDR1 MNHNY, CDR2 SVGAGI (reference sequence). This CDR3 contains 16 residues. Here the CDR3 DNA reads TGTGCCAGCGGTTACCTCGATGGTAGGGTATCGGAGACCCAGTACTTC. This translates into CASGYLDGRVSETQYF.

For this clonotype: The junction does not match germline at one end; this may be a read error. This sequence joins TRBV28 and TRBJ2-2, with D unclear. Germline CDR1 reads MDHEN; CDR2 reads SYDVKM. This CDR3 is 13 amino acids long. CDR3 amino acids: CVSSPNLDGELFF. CDR3 bases: TGTGTCAGCAGTCCCAACCTGGACGGGGAGCTGTTTTTT. Complete variable domain (other parts from reference TRBV28 and TRBJ2-2): DVKVTQSSRYLVKRTGEKVFLECVQDMDHENMFWYRQDPGLGLRLIYFSYDVKMKEKGDIPEGYSVSREKKERFSLILESASTNQTSMYLCVSSPNLDGELFFGEGSRLTVL.

This clonotype was counted at least ten times. This chain uses TRBV29-1 with TRBJ2-1; 7 nucleotides agree with TRBD2. Germline V gives CDR1 SQVTM, CDR2 ANQGSEA. This CDR3 spans 14 amino acids. The junction had 8 bases not matched to a gene; V was cut back by 4 bases and J by 5 bases. The chain's CDR3 is CSVGLAPPHNEQFF. CDR3 sequence (DNA): TGCAGCGTTGGACTAGCCCCCCCGCACAATGAGCAGTTCTTC.

With respect to this clonotype: One end of the junction fails to match germline, which may point to a read error. This sequence joins TRBV12-3 or TRBV12-4 and TRBJ2-1; D not certain. The CDR3 consists of 11 residues. Here the CDR3 DNA reads TGTGCTAGCAGTTTGTTCCAGGAGAAGTCCTTC. Amino acids: CASSLFQEKSF.

Comments on this clonotype: A much larger clone sits a single nucleotide away, making a read error possible. This chain connects TRBV28 to TRBJ2-5, with D hard to call. Per the germline V gene, CDR1 is MDHEN and CDR2 is SYDVKM. The CDR3 is made up of 15 amino acids. The CDR3 bases are TGTGTCAGCAGTTTAGGTCGAGCCTACCAAGAGACCCAGTACTTC. Protein: CVSSLGRAYQETQYF.

The rearrangement uses TRBV7-6 and TRBJ2-7, with TRBD2 identical over 10 bases. V shed 5 bases, J shed 2 bases, and the junction held 6 bases outside the gene matches. CDR3 length: 15 amino acids. Germline loops: CDR1 SGHVS, CDR2 FNYEAQ. CDR3 sequence reads: CASSPSTSGPYEQYF. CDR3 nucleotide sequence: TGTGCCAGCAGCCCCTCGACTAGCGGGCCCTACGAGCAGTACTTC.

Comments on this clonotype: At one end the junction does not follow the germline gene, possibly because of a read error. The rearrangement links TRBV11-2 to TRBJ2-1; 8 bases are shared with TRBD2. Germline V gene lookup returns CDR1 SGHAT and CDR2 FQNNGV. The CDR3 has 16 residues. CDR3 sequence: CASNLDIGLAMDGQFF. As DNA, the CDR3 is TGCGCCAGCAACTTGGATATCGGACTAGCCATGGATGGGCAGTTCTTC.

This clonotype has just a few counts. The chain couples TRBV12-3 or TRBV12-4 to TRBJ2-7; tentative D call: TRBD2 (6 bases). This CDR3 spans 14 amino acids. The V gene lost 6 bases and the J gene lost 3 bases, with 15 bases spanning the gap. CDR3 nucleotide sequence: TGTGCCAGCAGGCCACGAGGAGGGAACTACGAGCAGTACTTC. Protein: CASRPRGGNYEQYF.